Shown below are 17 T cell receptor beta chains from a single sample sequenced in a study of blood T cells in healthy people across ages. Combining a sample-barcoded 5' primer with a J-beta primer mix, a second PCR ran for 7 to 11 cycles. A single record per CDR3 protein comes from TCRdb applying MiXCR to the 5' RACE reads. The sample holds about 1.4 million distinct CDR3 sequences; approximately 63% are singletons and the top ten take under 8.5%. Input material: blood. The receptors come from a man younger than 35 in good health.

The chain combines TRBV11-2 with TRBJ2-1; 10 bases are a match to TRBD2. V gave up 4 bases and J gave up 5 bases; unmatched junction bases: 5. CDR1 and CDR2 from the germline V gene are SGHAT and FQNNGV. The CDR3 extends over 15 amino acids. Here the CDR3 reads CASSSTAGGHNEQFF. The CDR3 DNA reads TGTGCCAGCAGCTCCACAGCGGGAGGGCACAATGAGCAGTTCTTC.

This clonotype was recorded once. The chain recombines TRBV27 with TRBJ2-5, with no clear D. TRBJ2-7 matches the DNA end more closely, so the J call is doubtful. CDR3 length: 13 residues. Germline V gene sequence: CDR1 MNHEY, CDR2 SMNVEV (reference sequence). CDR3 amino acids: CASVIIGTYEQYF. For the CDR3, the DNA is TGTGCCAGTGTGATTATAGGCACCTACGAGCAGTACTTC.

The chain couples TRBV27 to TRBJ1-1, with D perhaps matching TRBD1 (5 bases). CDR1 and CDR2 from the germline V gene are MNHEY and SMNVEV (reference sequence). CDR3 length: 16 residues. Trimming stripped 5 bases from V and 1 base from J, with 17 bases between. CDR3 sequence reads: CASSPALGAGNTEAFF. The CDR3 DNA sequence: TGTGCCAGCAGTCCCGCCCTCGGGGCCGGGAACACTGAAGCTTTCTTT.

V gene TRBV6-1 combines with J gene TRBJ1-5; no clear D. Germline CDR1 reads MNHNS; CDR2 reads SASEGT. Trimming stripped 1 base from V and 4 bases from J, with 14 bases between. The length of the CDR3 is 16 residues. The CDR3 region has the DNA TGTGCCAGCAGTGAAGGCGAAGGGTTTCTGAATCAGCCCCAGCATTTT. It specifies CASSEGEGFLNQPQHF.

V is TRBV7-9 and J is TRBJ1-6; the match to TRBD1 covers 9 bases. The CDR3 extends over 19 amino acids. Germline CDR1 and CDR2: SEHNR and FQNEAQ (reference sequence). The V gene end was trimmed by 6 bases and the J gene end by 5 bases; junction bases not matched to a gene: 17. The chain's CDR3 is CASSSDPGTGILHNSPLHF. In nucleotides, the CDR3 is TGTGCCAGCAGTTCTGATCCCGGGACAGGGATTCTCCATAATTCACCCCTCCACTTT.

This clonotype was found a few times. The germline gene is not matched at one end of the junction; a read error may be the cause. The chain combines TRBV29-1 with TRBJ2-3, with 7 bases that match TRBD1. CDR1 is SQVTM and CDR2 is ANQGSEA in the germline V gene. This CDR3 is built from 14 residues. CDR3 DNA sequence: TGCAGCGTGGAAGAGGGGGCGAGGACAGATACGCAGTATTTT. Translation: CSVEEGARTDTQYF.

The chain combines TRBV15 with TRBJ2-1; D gene unclear. Germline V CDR1 and CDR2: LNHNV, YYDKDF (reference sequence). V was clipped by 7 bases and J by 0 bases, with 7 bases between them. CDR3 length: 13 amino acids. The CDR3 DNA sequence: TGTGCCACCATCGTGGGCTCCTACAATGAGCAGTTCTTC. It is translated as CATIVGSYNEQFF.

This chain links TRBV30 with TRBJ2-4; unclear D gene. Between the trimmed V and J ends, which lost 1 base and 7 bases, there was a span of 8 bases. The length of the CDR3 is 12 residues. CDR1 and CDR2 from the germline V gene are GTSNPN and SVGIG (reference sequence). CDR3 in amino acids: CAWSADPNIQYF. CDR3 nucleotides: TGTGCCTGGAGTGCCGACCCGAACATTCAGTACTTC.

In this sample, this clonotype turned up a few times. This sequence joins TRBV7-9 and TRBJ2-1; D is undetermined. CDR3 length: 13 residues. The germline V and J ends were trimmed by 1 base and 6 bases, with 7 bases remaining between them. Germline CDR1 and CDR2: SEHNR and FQNEAQ (reference sequence). The CDR3 protein is CASSLVLTNEQFF. CDR3 nucleotide sequence: TGTGCCAGCAGCTTAGTTCTAACCAATGAGCAGTTCTTC.

This clonotype was counted between two and nine times. The chain has TRBV3-1 and TRBJ2-5; the D call may be TRBD1 or TRBD2 (5 bases each). V was pared by 3 bases and J by 0 bases, with 11 bases between. CDR1 and CDR2 (germline): LGHDT, YNNKEL (reference sequence). This CDR3 spans 15 amino acids. Written as DNA, the CDR3 is TGTGCCAGCAGCCATACCGGGACCGACCAAGAGACCCAGTACTTC. Translated, it gives CASSHTGTDQETQYF.

J is TRBJ1-2 and V is TRBV6-2 or TRBV6-3; D gene uncertain. The CDR3 sequence is 14 residues long. Trimming removed 2 bases from V and 4 bases from J, with 11 bases in between. Germline assignment: CDR1 MNHEY and CDR2 SVGEGT. As DNA, the CDR3 is TGTGCCAGCAGTTACGCCCAGGCCCCCTATGGCTACACCTTC. Its translation: CASSYAQAPYGYTF.

The gene calls are TRBV14 and TRBJ2-1, with TRBD2 matching 12 bases. Germline CDR1 SGHDN, CDR2 FVKESK. Trimming at V came to 1 base and at J to 8 bases, leaving 3 bases not matched to a gene. CDR3 length equals 15 residues. The DNA of the CDR3 is TGTGCCAGCAGCCAAGTGCTAGCGGGGGGGTATGAGCAGTTCTTC. Translated, it gives CASSQVLAGGYEQFF.

The chain combines TRBV2 with TRBJ2-6; D is uncertain. Germline lookup yields CDR1 SNHLY and CDR2 FYNNEI. The CDR3 has 15 amino acids. The V end was cut by 3 bases, the J end by 1 base, with 7 bases between. The CDR3 spells CASSDKRSGANVLTF. The DNA of the CDR3 is TGTGCCAGCAGTGATAAACGTTCTGGGGCCAACGTCCTGACTTTC. The complete variable domain, with remaining parts taken from reference TRBV2 and TRBJ2-6, reads EPEVTQTPSHQVTQMGQEVILRCVPISNHLYFYWYRQILGQKVEFLVSFYNNEISEKSEIFDDQFSVERPDGSNFTLKIRSTKLEDSAMYFCASSDKRSGANVLTFGAGSRLTVL.

This clonotype was counted only a few times. The chain has TRBV6-6 and TRBJ2-5, with 13 bases identical to TRBD2. V shed 4 bases and J 4 bases; nucleotides not matched to a gene: 6. CDR1 and CDR2 (germline): MNHNY, SVGAGI (reference sequence). This CDR3 is 16 amino acids long. The CDR3 sequence: CASSLGLAGSGETQYF. The CDR3 nucleotides read TGTGCCAGCAGTTTGGGACTAGCGGGGTCGGGAGAGACCCAGTACTTC.

The rearrangement joins TRBV6-5 to TRBJ2-3; D call uncertain. The CDR3 is 14 residues long. V lost 7 bases and J 6 bases, leaving 17 bases between the germline ends. The V gene's germline CDR1 is MNHEY and CDR2 SVGAGI. CDR3 protein: CASKVAPSVDTQYF. CDR3 coding DNA: TGTGCCAGCAAGGTGGCTCCCTCGGTCGATACGCAGTATTTT.

The V call is TRBV3-1, the J call TRBJ2-2; D is undetermined. This CDR3 is built from 14 residues. Germline values: CDR1 LGHDT, CDR2 YNNKEL (reference sequence). The V and J ends lost 4 bases and 0 bases respectively, with 6 bases between them. The CDR3 bases are TGTGCCAGCAGCCTGGGGACGAACACCGGGGAGCTGTTTTTT. This encodes CASSLGTNTGELFF.

V and J are TRBV7-6 and TRBJ1-1; TRBD1 matches 7 bases. The CDR3 sequence is 13 residues long. Germline assignment: CDR1 SGHVS and CDR2 FNYEAQ. J gave up 8 bases and V 1 base, and 4 bases lay outside the gene matches. DNA for the CDR3: TGTGCCAGCAGCTTAGAGACAGGGTACGAAGCTTTCTTT. Translation: CASSLETGYEAFF.